The source of this TCR beta chain is a study of shared clonotypes between healthy human individuals. Study-level information: The cohort had two women and a few men, ages 18 to 49. Points from the study as a whole: The generation probabilities recorded for non-shared clonotypes fell below those of clonotypes shared by all four donors. Relative to memory subsets, naive subsets generally showed larger estimated richness.

With 7 bases clipped from V and 3 bases from J, the junction kept 2 bases outside the gene matches. The CDR3 sequence is 13 residues long. CDR1 is ENHRY, CDR2 SYGVKD, per germline. On this clone: No antigen is known for it.

Per the authors' pipeline: Because ImmunoSEQ provided only junction sequences with no quality scores, the filtering differed. Clones were sequenced by immunoSEQ multiplex PCR, and TCRdb holds only the in-frame ones, with some missing. The V and J calls and the clone size are those of that table, but D and trimming were determined from the DNA. The sample yields some 350,000 clones, approximately 79% seen once. This receptor was identified in a man younger than 40 in good health. Sequenced sample: memory CD4+ T cells sorted from blood. This sample's subset: CD45RA-negative fraction. V gene TRBV10-3 combines with J gene TRBJ2-7, with 11 bases identical to TRBD2. The CDR3 region is CAITGTSGYEQYF. In DNA form, the CDR3 reads TGTGCCATCACTGGGACTAGCGGCTACGAGCAGTACTTC.